This paragraph reports one T cell receptor beta chain. Germline V gene sequence: CDR1 LGHNA, CDR2 YNFKEQ. The CDR3 has 19 residues. V shed 0 bases, J shed 0 bases, and the junction held 14 bases outside the gene matches. This sample was taken from a study of cytomegalovirus exposure and HLA in healthy donors. The study ran its PCR with 60 Vbeta and 13 Jbeta primers. Profiled with immunoSEQ multiplex PCR; TCRdb holds only in-frame clones, not every one. Of more than 100,000 clones listed, approximately 84% are singletons. This receptor was identified in a man aged 50-59 years in good health and CMV-seronegative. The chain couples TRBV4-2 to TRBJ2-7; TRBD1 matches 7 bases. What was sequenced was PBMCs. The CDR3 DNA is TGTGCCAGCAGCCAAGATCTCGGGACAGCCACCACCCTCTCCTACGAGCAGTACTTC. Residues: CASSQDLGTATTLSYEQYF.